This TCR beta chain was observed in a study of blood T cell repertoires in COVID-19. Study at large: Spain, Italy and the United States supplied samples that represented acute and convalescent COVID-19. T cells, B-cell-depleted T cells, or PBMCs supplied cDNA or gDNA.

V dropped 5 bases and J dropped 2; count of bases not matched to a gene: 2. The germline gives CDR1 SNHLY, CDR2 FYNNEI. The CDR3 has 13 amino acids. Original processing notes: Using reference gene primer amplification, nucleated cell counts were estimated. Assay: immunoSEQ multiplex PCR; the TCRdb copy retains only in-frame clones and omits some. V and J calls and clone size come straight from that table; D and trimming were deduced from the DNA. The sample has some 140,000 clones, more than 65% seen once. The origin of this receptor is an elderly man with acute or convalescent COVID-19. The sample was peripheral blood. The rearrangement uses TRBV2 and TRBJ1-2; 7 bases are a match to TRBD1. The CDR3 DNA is TGTGCCAGCAGTCGGGACAGCAACTATGGCTACACCTTC. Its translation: CASSRDSNYGYTF.